Listed here is a single T cell receptor beta chain. As yet, its antigen is unknown. The sample belongs to a study of cytomegalovirus exposure and HLA in healthy donors. The CDR3 is 18 residues long. V shed 5 bases and J 2 bases; nucleotides not matched to a gene: 14. The germline V gene encodes CDR1 SGHTS and CDR2 YDEGEE. Samples came from healthy bone marrow donors. 13 Jbeta primers and 60 Vbeta primers were used for the PCR. The repertoire was sequenced with immunoSEQ multiplex PCR; TCRdb's copy has only in-frame clones and lacks some. The table has about 160,000 clones, roughly four fifths seen once. Broader study findings: Most subjects' HLA-A and HLA-B alleles were reportedly predicted from TCR beta sequences.

The sample was PBMCs. The sequence came from a woman aged 18-29 years in good health and CMV-seronegative. The chain is built from TRBV5-8 and TRBJ2-2, with 8 bases fitting TRBD1. The CDR3 DNA sequence: TGTGCCAGCAGAAAGAGGGGCAGGGGGCAGACAAACACCGGGGAGCTGTTTTTT. It yields the protein CASRKRGRGQTNTGELFF. Looking up the rest from reference TRBV5-8 and TRBJ2-2 gives the full variable domain: EAGVTQSPTHLIKTRGQQATLRCSPISGHTSVYWYQQALGLGLQFLLWYDEGEERNRGNFPPRFSGRQFPNYSSELNVNALELEDSALYLCASRKRGRGQTNTGELFFGEGSRLTVL.